The 21 T cell receptor beta chains given below trace back to one sample, sequenced in a study of T cells after posttransplantation cyclophosphamide. The data were produced by immunoSEQ multiplex PCR, yet TCRdb's version contains in-frame clones alone and is incomplete. The sample has 25,000 to 30,000 clones, none seen only once. What was sequenced was PBMCs. All receptors come from a woman aged 55-70 years in good health, CMV-negative, and a related stem cell transplant donor.

This clone has at least ten counts. The chain carries TRBV6-1 and TRBJ2-7; D is possibly TRBD1 (6 bases). The CDR3 runs 14 residues. Germline V gene data show CDR1 as MNHNS and CDR2 as SASEGT. V was clipped by 5 bases and J by 2 bases, with 13 bases between them. CDR3 nucleotides: TGTGCCAGCAGTCCTGGACAGATTACCTACGAGCAGTACTTC. It is translated as CASSPGQITYEQYF.

The CDR3 nucleotides are TGTGCCTGGAGTGTAGGAGTAACCCTTAGCGCCGGGGAGCTGTTTTTT. Its translation: CAWSVGVTLSAGELFF. The gene calls are TRBV30 and TRBJ2-2; tentatively, D is TRBD2 (5 bases). The CDR3 totals 16 residues. The V gene's germline CDR1 is GTSNPN and CDR2 SVGIG (reference sequence). V was shortened by 0 bases and J by 6 bases, with 17 bases between the two germline ends.

This clone was recorded at least ten times. CDR3 in DNA: TGTGCCAGCAGTTTAACCTACAGGGACTATGGCTACACCTTC. This translates into CASSLTYRDYGYTF. The chain employs TRBV28 and TRBJ1-2; tentative D call: TRBD1 (6 bases). V lost 2 bases and J 3 bases, leaving 10 bases between the germline ends. CDR1 and CDR2 (germline): MDHEN, SYDVKM. This CDR3 is 14 amino acids long.

This clone was observed many times. V is TRBV12-3 or TRBV12-4 and J is TRBJ1-1; D possibly corresponds to TRBD1 (5 bases). V shed 6 bases and J shed 4 bases, with 15 bases lying between them. The CDR3 length is 14 residues. In DNA, the CDR3 is TGTGCCAGCAGAATGGACACCAGCAGCACTGAAGCTTTCTTT. It encodes CASRMDTSSTEAFF.

The genes are TRBV5-1 and TRBJ2-5, with a weak D call TRBD1 (5 bases). Trimming left V 2 bases short and J 5 bases short, with 13 bases between. The CDR3 is 14 residues long. Germline-derived CDR1 and CDR2 are SGHRS and YFSETQ. CDR3 nucleotides: TGCGCCAGCAGCTTAAACGGACAAGGGGAGACCCAGTACTTC. Its translation: CASSLNGQGETQYF.

This clone was seen more than once but under ten times. V and J are TRBV30 and TRBJ1-2, with a possible D match to TRBD1 (5 bases). Germline values: CDR1 GTSNPN, CDR2 SVGIG (reference sequence). This CDR3 contains 13 residues. V lost 3 bases to trimming and J lost 4 bases, with 12 bases between them. CDR3 in amino acids: CAWSLRGLYGYTF. The DNA of the CDR3 is TGTGCCTGGAGCCTAAGGGGCCTCTATGGCTACACCTTC.

At least ten counts were recorded for this clone. This rearrangement joins TRBV5-1 to TRBJ1-6; 8 bases are shared with TRBD1. The CDR3 sequence is 16 residues long. Per the germline V gene, CDR1 is SGHRS and CDR2 is YFSETQ. Trimming took 2 bases from V and 7 from J; bases not matched to a gene: 8. The CDR3 here is CASSLYRTGLNSPLHF. CDR3 DNA sequence: TGCGCCAGCAGCTTATACCGGACAGGGCTCAATTCACCCCTCCACTTT.

The J gene is TRBJ2-5, the V gene TRBV5-1; D remains ambiguous. CDR3 size: 14 residues. Germline V gene sequence: CDR1 SGHRS, CDR2 YFSETQ. Deletions cut 4 bases from V and 2 bases from J, with 12 bases between. The CDR3 spells CASSPKGEQETQYF. The CDR3 DNA is TGCGCCAGCAGCCCGAAGGGTGAGCAAGAGACCCAGTACTTC.

This clone appeared many times. V is TRBV2 and J is TRBJ1-4; D is possibly TRBD1 (6 bases). Trimming shortened V by 7 bases and J by 3 bases, and 15 bases separated the two germline ends. The CDR3 length is 15 residues. In germline, CDR1 is SNHLY, CDR2 FYNNEI. CDR3 bases: TGTGCCAGCAAACTTAGTCGGACAGCTAATGAAAAACTGTTTTTT. Its translation: CASKLSRTANEKLFF.

In its sample, this clone was seen many times. The chain couples TRBV14 to TRBJ1-5; 8 nucleotides agree with TRBD1. Germline-derived CDR1 and CDR2 are SGHDN and FVKESK. The CDR3 contains 13 residues. After removal of 4 bases from V and 7 bases from J, the junction contained 3 bases not matched to a gene. In DNA, the CDR3 is TGTGCCAGCAGCCGGGGACAGGCGCAGCCCCAGCATTTT. Protein product: CASSRGQAQPQHF. Supplemented by reference TRBV14 and TRBJ1-5, the full variable domain reads EAGVTQFPSHSVIEKGQTVTLRCDPISGHDNLYWYRRVMGKEIKFLLHFVKESKQDESGMPNNRFLAERTGGTYSTLKVQPAELEDSGVYFCASSRGQAQPQHFGDGTRLSIL.

This clone is categorized as medium-sized. The CDR3: CASSDPQGRTGNTIYF. In DNA, the CDR3 is TGTGCCAGCAGTGATCCACAGGGTAGAACTGGAAACACCATATATTTT. The chain combines TRBV6-1 with TRBJ1-3; D perhaps matches TRBD1 (6 bases). Trimming stripped 3 bases from V and 2 bases from J, with 14 bases between. This CDR3 has 16 residues. Germline values: CDR1 MNHNS, CDR2 SASEGT.

This clone was counted many times. This chain connects TRBV7-6 to TRBJ1-4, with D possibly TRBD1 on 6 matching bases. Germline V gene data show CDR1 as SGHVS and CDR2 as FNYEAQ. Trimming removed 5 bases from V and 3 bases from J, with 10 bases in between. The CDR3 is 14 amino acids. As DNA, the CDR3 is TGTGCCAGCAGCGCCGGACAGCCTAATGAAAAACTGTTTTTT. This gives the protein CASSAGQPNEKLFF.

This clone was found many times. The rearrangement joins TRBV6-5 to TRBJ2-5; TRBD1 is a possible D gene (5 bases). The CDR3 consists of 13 residues. V dropped 8 bases and J dropped 4 bases, with 14 bases sitting between them. CDR1 MNHEY and CDR2 SVGAGI come from the germline V gene. The CDR3 reads CASGKDNIETQYF. In nucleotides, the CDR3 is TGTGCCAGCGGAAAGGACAATATAGAGACCCAGTACTTC.

This clone was seen more than once but under ten times. J is TRBJ2-5 and V is TRBV11-1, with 11 bases fitting TRBD2. The CDR3 runs to 15 residues. In germline, CDR1 is SGHAT, CDR2 FQDESV (reference sequence). Germline trimming cut 8 bases from V and 4 bases from J; bases unmatched to any gene: 9. DNA for the CDR3: TGTGCCAGCCGACGGGTAGCGGGAGGGCGAGAGACCCAGTACTTC. Its translation is CASRRVAGGRETQYF.

In its sample, this clone was seen many times. The chain carries TRBV5-1 and TRBJ1-5; D gene ambiguous. The CDR3 contains 14 residues. V gave up 4 bases and J gave up 3 bases, with 11 bases separating them. Germline V lookup: CDR1 SGHRS, CDR2 YFSETQ. CDR3 residues: CASSPGGLNQPQHF. Written as DNA, the CDR3 is TGCGCCAGCAGCCCTGGCGGTCTCAATCAGCCCCAGCATTTT.

V is TRBV11-2 and J is TRBJ1-6; the match to TRBD1 covers 7 bases. Per the germline V gene, CDR1 is SGHAT and CDR2 is FQNNGV. Losses at the gene ends were 5 bases for V and 9 bases for J; bases not matched to a gene: 4. The CDR3 loop spans 13 amino acids. CDR3 nucleotide sequence: TGTGCCAGCAGCGAACAGGGGCCTTCACCCCTCCACTTT. Amino acid sequence: CASSEQGPSPLHF.

This clone was recorded a few times. The rearrangement joins TRBV9 to TRBJ1-2, with D possibly matching TRBD1 (6 bases). V lost 4 bases to trimming and J lost 3 bases, with 19 bases between them. Looked up from germline, CDR1 is SGDLS and CDR2 is YYNGEE. The CDR3 is 16 residues long. The CDR3 reads CASSRGGGASHYGYTF. CDR3 coding DNA: TGTGCCAGCAGCAGAGGGGGGGGCGCGTCGCACTATGGCTACACCTTC.

There are many counts of this clone. The chain employs TRBV6-5 and TRBJ2-7; 9 bases map to TRBD2. The germline gives CDR1 MNHEY, CDR2 SVGAGI. V lost 3 bases, J lost 6 bases, and 9 bases stayed unmatched. This CDR3 spans 15 amino acids. The CDR3: CASSYTLAGRSEQYF. CDR3 DNA: TGTGCCAGCAGTTATACCCTAGCGGGAAGAAGCGAGCAGTACTTC.

This clone was seen at least ten times. Here the CDR3 reads CASSEARDRYEQYF. In nucleotides, the CDR3 is TGTGCCAGCAGTGAAGCGCGGGACAGGTACGAGCAGTACTTC. The gene calls are TRBV2 and TRBJ2-7, with TRBD1 identical over 8 bases. V lost 0 bases and J lost 4; bases outside the gene matches: 2. The V gene's germline CDR1 is SNHLY and CDR2 FYNNEI. The CDR3 is 14 amino acids.

This clone was recorded a few times. The gene calls are TRBV28 and TRBJ1-5; maybe TRBD1 (5 bases). The CDR3 is 13 amino acids. Germline CDR1 and CDR2: MDHEN and SYDVKM. Trimming took off 4 bases at V and 7 bases at J, with 11 bases between the two ends. The CDR3 is CASSSTVYQPQHF. CDR3 coding DNA: TGTGCCAGCAGTTCGACAGTGTACCAGCCCCAGCATTTT.

At least ten counts were recorded for this clone. J is TRBJ1-1 and V is TRBV5-8; TRBD1 agrees at 8 bases. The germline CDR1 and CDR2 sequences are SGHTS and YDEGEE. V was pared by 3 bases and J by 7 bases, with 5 bases of the junction left unmatched. The CDR3 runs 13 residues. CDR3 loop: CASSSTGVGEAFF. The CDR3 bases are TGTGCCAGCAGCTCGACAGGGGTGGGTGAAGCTTTCTTT.